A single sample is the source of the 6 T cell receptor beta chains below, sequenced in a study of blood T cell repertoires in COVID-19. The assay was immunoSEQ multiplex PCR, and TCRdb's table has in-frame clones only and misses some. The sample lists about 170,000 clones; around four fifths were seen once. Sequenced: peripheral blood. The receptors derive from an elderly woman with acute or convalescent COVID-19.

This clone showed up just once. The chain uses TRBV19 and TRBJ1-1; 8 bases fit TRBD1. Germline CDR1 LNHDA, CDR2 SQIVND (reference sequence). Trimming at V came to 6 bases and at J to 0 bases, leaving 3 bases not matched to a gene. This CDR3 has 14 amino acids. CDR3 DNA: TGTGCCAGTAGGCAGGGGGCCATGAACACTGAAGCTTTCTTT. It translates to CASRQGAMNTEAFF.

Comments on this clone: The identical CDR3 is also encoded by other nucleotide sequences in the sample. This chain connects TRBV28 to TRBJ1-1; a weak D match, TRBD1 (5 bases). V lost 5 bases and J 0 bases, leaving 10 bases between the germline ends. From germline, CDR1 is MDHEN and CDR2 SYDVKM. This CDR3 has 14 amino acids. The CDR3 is CASSPTGVNTEAFF. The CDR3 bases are TGTGCCAGCAGTCCCACGGGGGTGAACACTGAAGCTTTCTTT.

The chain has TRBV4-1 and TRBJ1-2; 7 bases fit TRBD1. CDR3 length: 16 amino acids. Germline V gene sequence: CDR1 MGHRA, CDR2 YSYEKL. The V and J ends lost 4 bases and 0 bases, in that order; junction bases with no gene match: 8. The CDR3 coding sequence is TGCGCCAGCAGCCCTCGGACAGGCGAAGCTAACTATGGCTACACCTTC. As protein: CASSPRTGEANYGYTF.

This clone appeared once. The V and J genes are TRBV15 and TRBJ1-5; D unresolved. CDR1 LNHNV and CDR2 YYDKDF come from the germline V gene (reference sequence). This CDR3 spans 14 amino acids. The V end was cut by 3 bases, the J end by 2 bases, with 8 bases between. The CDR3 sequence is CATSRVRGNQPQHF. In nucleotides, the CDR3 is TGTGCCACCAGCAGGGTGAGGGGCAATCAGCCCCAGCATTTT.

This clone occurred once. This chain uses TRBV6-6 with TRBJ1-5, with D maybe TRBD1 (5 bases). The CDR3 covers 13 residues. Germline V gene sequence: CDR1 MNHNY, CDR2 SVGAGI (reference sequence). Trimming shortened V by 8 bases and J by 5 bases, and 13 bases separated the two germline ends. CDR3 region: CASGRWGDQPQHF. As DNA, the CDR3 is TGTGCCAGCGGTCGGTGGGGGGATCAGCCCCAGCATTTT.

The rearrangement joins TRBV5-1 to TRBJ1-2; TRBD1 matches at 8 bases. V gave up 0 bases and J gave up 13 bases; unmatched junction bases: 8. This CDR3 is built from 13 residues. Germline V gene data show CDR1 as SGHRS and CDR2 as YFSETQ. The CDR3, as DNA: TGCGCCAGCAGCTTGGACTGGCAACAGGGGGGCACCTTC. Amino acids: CASSLDWQQGGTF.